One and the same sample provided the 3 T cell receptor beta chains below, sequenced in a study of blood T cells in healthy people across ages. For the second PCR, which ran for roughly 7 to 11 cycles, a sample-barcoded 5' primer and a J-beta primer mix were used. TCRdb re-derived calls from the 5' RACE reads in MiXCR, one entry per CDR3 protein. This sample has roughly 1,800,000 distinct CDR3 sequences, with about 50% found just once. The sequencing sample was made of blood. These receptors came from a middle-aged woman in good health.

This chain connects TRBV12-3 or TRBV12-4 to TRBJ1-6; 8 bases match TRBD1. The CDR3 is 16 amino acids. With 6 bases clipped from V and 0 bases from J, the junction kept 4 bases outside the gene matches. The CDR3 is CASRAGTGSYNSPLHF. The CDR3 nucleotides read TGTGCCAGCAGAGCCGGGACAGGCTCCTATAATTCACCCCTCCACTTT.

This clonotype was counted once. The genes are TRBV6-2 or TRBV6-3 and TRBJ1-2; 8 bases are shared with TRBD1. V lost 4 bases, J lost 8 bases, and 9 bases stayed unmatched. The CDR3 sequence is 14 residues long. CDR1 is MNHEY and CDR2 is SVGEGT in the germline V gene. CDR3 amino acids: CASSSRTGSGGYTF. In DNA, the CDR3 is TGTGCCAGCAGTTCCCGGACAGGGTCTGGCGGCTACACCTTC.

CDR3 DNA sequence: TGTGCCAGCACTCCCCTAGCGGGGGGGCCGGGCAATGAGCAGTTCTTC. Amino acid sequence: CASTPLAGGPGNEQFF. V usage is TRBV7-2 and J usage is TRBJ2-1; 12 bases fit TRBD2. Germline V gene data show CDR1 as SGHTA and CDR2 as FQGNSA. After removal of 7 bases from V and 6 bases from J, the junction contained 10 bases not matched to a gene. The CDR3 consists of 16 residues.